This passage covers 20 T cell receptor beta chains from one sample sequenced in a study of shared clonotypes between healthy human individuals. Sequencing used immunoSEQ multiplex PCR; TCRdb keeps in-frame clones, though not all of them. This sample carries over a million clones, 78% of them seen once, and the ten largest clones take about 0.52%. The sequenced sample consisted of memory CD4+ T cells from PBMCs. Stated subset: CD45RA-negative fraction. These receptors came from a man aged 18-30 years in good health. Some clones in this sample may be carry-over from other donors' samples.

The chain has TRBV6-1 and TRBJ1-3; unclear D gene. The CDR3 is 16 residues long. CDR1 and CDR2 (germline): MNHNS, SASEGT. V shed 6 bases and J shed 4 bases, with 19 bases lying between them. CDR3 coding DNA: TGTGCCAGCAGGGAACCTACGGCAGGTTCGGGAAACACCATATATTTT. This translates into CASREPTAGSGNTIYF.

CDR3: CASTQGRRGTGELFF. The CDR3 nucleotides are TGTGCCAGCACCCAGGGACGACGCGGCACCGGGGAGCTGTTTTTT. This chain links TRBV2 with TRBJ2-2, with D possibly being TRBD1 or TRBD2 (5 bases each). Germline V gives CDR1 SNHLY, CDR2 FYNNEI. Trimming left V 7 bases short and J 4 bases short, with 16 bases between. This CDR3 is 15 amino acids long.

The rearrangement links TRBV28 to TRBJ1-5; D may be TRBD1 (5 bases). Deletions cut 9 bases from V and 1 base from J, with 13 bases between. The CDR3 spans 14 residues. Germline V gene sequence: CDR1 MDHEN, CDR2 SYDVKM. CDR3 loop: CASTGLPSNQPQHF. The CDR3 nucleotides read TGTGCCAGTACGGGACTACCGAGCAATCAGCCCCAGCATTTT.

J is TRBJ1-6 and V is TRBV7-2; no clear D gene. The V and J ends lost 5 bases and 7 bases respectively, with 18 bases between them. The germline V gene has CDR1 SGHTA and CDR2 FQGNSA. The CDR3 extends over 16 amino acids. CDR3 DNA sequence: TGTGCCAGCAGCGTCGGATGGTCACAGAAGAATTCACCCCTCCACTTT. Residues: CASSVGWSQKNSPLHF. Supplemented by reference TRBV7-2 and TRBJ1-6, the full variable domain reads GAGVSQSPSNKVTEKGKDVELRCDPISGHTALYWYRQSLGQGLEFLIYFQGNSAPDKSGLPSDRFSAERTGGSVSTLTIQRTQQEDSAVYLCASSVGWSQKNSPLHFGNGTRLTVT.

This clone has a single count. The rearrangement joins TRBV6-6 to TRBJ1-2; TRBD1 matches 8 bases. CDR1 MNHNY and CDR2 SVGAGI come from the germline V gene (reference sequence). The CDR3 is 14 residues long. Trimming removed 5 bases from V and 2 bases from J; junction bases left unmatched: 4. Here the CDR3 reads CASSPRGPNYGYTF. DNA for the CDR3: TGTGCCAGCAGTCCCAGGGGGCCCAACTATGGCTACACCTTC.

Concerning this clone: This likely traces to a read error, being one base from a far larger clone. The chain links TRBV7-7 to TRBJ2-3; TRBD2 matches 7 bases. Germline V gene sequence: CDR1 SSHAT, CDR2 FNYEAQ (reference sequence). This CDR3 contains 15 residues. The CDR3 DNA follows: TGTGTCAGCAGCCCGAAGCGGGGTAGCACAGATACGCAGTATTTT. Its protein is CVSSPKRGSTDTQYF.

The J gene is TRBJ1-2, the V gene TRBV5-1; D possibly corresponds to TRBD1 (5 bases). Trimming cost V 4 bases and J 2 bases, with 18 bases left between them. The CDR3 contains 16 residues. Per the germline V gene, CDR1 is SGHRS and CDR2 is YFSETQ. CDR3 nucleotide sequence: TGCGCCAGCAGCCGCGGACCGACAGACCCCAACTATGGCTACACCTTC. Residues: CASSRGPTDPNYGYTF.

This chain joins TRBV23-1 and TRBJ1-5, with D unclear. TRBV23-1 is placed among ORFs of uncertain function. Between the trimmed V and J ends, which lost 3 bases and 0 bases, there was a span of 12 bases. This CDR3 has 16 amino acids. CDR3 coding DNA: TGCGCCAGCAGTCAGGGCAGATCCCTTAGCAATCAGCCCCAGCATTTT. This sequence encodes CASSQGRSLSNQPQHF.

CDR3 sequence (DNA): TGTGTCAGAAGCTTAGCCGGACGGTGGGAAGAAGCGTACACTGAAGCTTTCTTT. It codes for CVRSLAGRWEEAYTEAFF. This chain links TRBV7-5 with TRBJ1-1. TRBV7-5 is a documented pseudogene. This CDR3 is built from 18 residues.

This clone was observed a handful of times. This chain joins TRBV6-6 and TRBJ1-2; 11 positions match TRBD1. V gave up 6 bases and J gave up 5 bases; unmatched junction bases: 2. The CDR3 extends over 13 amino acids. In germline, CDR1 is MNHNY, CDR2 SVGAGI (reference sequence). The CDR3 protein is CASRRDRGYGYTF. DNA of the CDR3: TGTGCCAGCAGAAGGGACAGGGGGTATGGCTACACCTTC.

The chain couples TRBV10-2 to TRBJ2-5, with TRBD2 identical over 10 bases. Germline lookup yields CDR1 WSHSY and CDR2 SAAADI. The length of the CDR3 is 16 residues. The trim removed 4 bases at V and 6 bases at J, leaving 11 bases unmatched. The chain's CDR3 is CASSGIEREGLKTQYF. CDR3 bases: TGCGCCAGCAGTGGAATCGAGCGGGAGGGCCTCAAGACCCAGTACTTC.

The rearrangement links TRBV28 to TRBJ1-3; the D gene is possibly TRBD1 (5 bases). The germline V gene encodes CDR1 MDHEN and CDR2 SYDVKM. V was cut by 2 bases and J by 4 bases, with 15 bases left in between. This CDR3 has 16 amino acids. Written as DNA, the CDR3 is TGTGCCAGCAGTTTAGGTGGGGGGGTGCGAGGAAACACCATATATTTT. Residues: CASSLGGGVRGNTIYF. Filled out from reference TRBV28 and TRBJ1-3, the complete variable domain reads DVKVTQSSRYLVKRTGEKVFLECVQDMDHENMFWYRQDPGLGLRLIYFSYDVKMKEKGDIPEGYSVSREKKERFSLILESASTNQTSMYLCASSLGGGVRGNTIYFGEGSWLTVV.

Details on this clone: This same CDR3 is encoded by further DNA sequences in the sample. This chain links TRBV18 with TRBJ1-5; 9 nucleotides match TRBD1. With 3 bases clipped from V and 4 bases from J, the junction kept 1 base outside the gene matches. CDR1 is KGHSH, CDR2 LQKENI, per germline. This CDR3 has 14 residues. The CDR3 loop is CASSPGTGNQPQHF. Written as DNA, the CDR3 is TGTGCCAGCTCACCGGGGACAGGGAATCAGCCCCAGCATTTT.

The CDR3 loop is CASSFGRNQPQHF. The DNA for the CDR3 is TGTGCCAGCAGCTTTGGACGCAATCAGCCCCAGCATTTT. This chain uses TRBV5-4 with TRBJ1-5; D is ambiguous. The CDR3 is 13 amino acids. Germline CDR1 is SGHNT and CDR2 is YYREEE (reference sequence). The V end lost 2 bases, the J end lost 2 bases, and 5 bases lay between the germline ends. The entire variable domain, with the rest obtained from reference TRBV5-4 and TRBJ1-5, is as follows: ETGVTQSPTHLIKTRGQQVTLRCSSQSGHNTVSWYQQALGQGPQFIFQYYREEENGRGNFPPRFSGLQFPNYSSELNVNALELDDSALYLCASSFGRNQPQHFGDGTRLSIL.

J is TRBJ2-5 and V is TRBV5-1, with 7 bases identical to TRBD1. The CDR3 has 15 residues. Germline CDR1 and CDR2: SGHRS and YFSETQ. V dropped 3 bases and J dropped 1; count of bases not matched to a gene: 6. The CDR3 protein is CASSWGQPFQETQYF. CDR3 nucleotides: TGCGCCAGCAGCTGGGGACAGCCTTTCCAAGAGACCCAGTACTTC.

The chain is built from TRBV18 and TRBJ2-3; D may be TRBD2 (5 bases). Germline V gene lookup returns CDR1 KGHSH and CDR2 LQKENI. This CDR3 comprises 16 residues. Trimming removed 0 bases at V and 1 base at J, with 11 bases between. The CDR3 DNA follows: TGTGCCAGCTCACCACCTAGGAGGATCGGCACAGATACGCAGTATTTT. Protein: CASSPPRRIGTDTQYF.

This chain joins TRBV6-1 and TRBJ1-1; TRBD1 might be the D (5 bases). The CDR3 consists of 15 residues. Trimming shortened V by 1 base and J by 3 bases, and 12 bases separated the two germline ends. The germline V gene has CDR1 MNHNS and CDR2 SASEGT. The CDR3 DNA reads as TGTGCCAGCAGTGAAGGCGTTGGGGGGGACACTGAAGCTTTCTTT. This encodes CASSEGVGGDTEAFF.

The V and J genes are TRBV19 and TRBJ2-1; 8 positions match TRBD2. V lost 8 bases and J lost 7; bases outside the gene matches: 13. Germline V gene lookup returns CDR1 LNHDA and CDR2 SQIVND (reference sequence). This CDR3 spans 15 amino acids. Here the CDR3 DNA reads TGTGCCAGTCAGGGAGGCCTAGCGGGCATTAATGAGCAGTTCTTC. Its protein is CASQGGLAGINEQFF.

CDR3 in DNA: TGTGCCAGCAGCTTGGGACAGCTAGGGAACTATGGCTACACCTTC. Translated: CASSLGQLGNYGYTF. J is TRBJ1-2 and V is TRBV5-4; TRBD1 is a possible D gene (5 bases). The germline V and J ends were trimmed by 0 bases and 2 bases, with 11 bases remaining between them. This CDR3 contains 15 residues. From germline, CDR1 is SGHNT and CDR2 YYREEE (reference sequence).

The rearrangement uses TRBV10-1 and TRBJ2-3; D may correspond to TRBD1 or TRBD2 (5 bases each). With 5 bases removed from V and 4 bases from J, the gap between germline ends came to 16 bases. CDR1 is WNHNN and CDR2 is SYGVQD in the germline V gene (reference sequence). This CDR3 is built from 15 residues. This CDR3 is CASSSTLGTADTQYF. CDR3 coding DNA: TGCGCCAGCAGTAGCACGCTGGGGACGGCAGATACGCAGTATTTT.